This T cell receptor (beta chain) was sequenced in a study of blood T cell repertoires in COVID-19. Study summary: In each case, the material was cDNA or gDNA derived from T cells, B-cell-depleted T cells, or PBMCs.

Using immunoSEQ multiplex PCR, the repertoire was profiled, and TCRdb retains in-frame clones only, with some absent. The data hold approximately 200,000 clones, with 90% observed a single time. V was clipped by 1 base and J by 10 bases, with 13 bases between them. The CDR3 covers 12 residues. CDR1 is SQVTM and CDR2 is ANQGSEA in the germline V gene. Participants were aged roughly 18 to 95 years, lived in 24 US areas, and enrolled virtually. Clinical history as reported by participants underpinned cohort assignment. Cohort 3 recovered donors had two negative PCRs, clearance, or symptom resolution. The chain is built from TRBV29-1 and TRBJ1-1, with a possible D match to TRBD1 (6 bases). Sequenced sample: PBMCs or T cells enriched from blood (not recorded which). The source of this sequence is a man aged 25-45 years who had recovered from COVID-19. Here the CDR3 reads CSVEAQGRGAFF. CDR3 nucleotide sequence: TGCAGCGTTGAAGCTCAGGGCAGGGGAGCTTTCTTT.